At least ten counts were recorded for the clone carrying this TCR beta chain. The data were taken from a study of T cell repertoires in cytomegalovirus infection. TCRdb processed the reads anew with MiXCR; each CDR3 protein has one entry. The sample holds 150,000 to 200,000 distinct CDR3 sequences, approximately 20% seen once. Sequencing input: PBMCs. The receptor comes from a human donor in good health (CMV status not recorded). Some clones in this sample may be carry-over from other donors' samples.

In DNA form, the CDR3 reads TGTGCCAGCAGCTTAGCAGGAGTAGTTGGTAATGAGCAGTTCTTC. Amino acids: CASSLAGVVGNEQFF. The chain joins TRBV7-2 to TRBJ2-1; D uncertain. The CDR3 is 15 residues long. V lost 0 bases, J lost 7 bases, and 13 bases lay in between. CDR1 is SGHTA, CDR2 FQGNSA, per germline.